The T cell receptor (beta chain) described here comes from a study of T cell responses to AZD1222 COVID-19 vaccine (dated by TCRdb to about 2021). Context from the whole study: TCR sequencing was performed for 230 to 250 trial participants, of whom 207 were given two doses of AZD1222 and around 25 were given two doses of MenACWY control vaccine. Trial participants were enrolled into age subgroups of 18-55, 56-69 and 70-plus years, which contained about 150, 28 and 57 TCR-sequenced participants, respectively.

The CDR3 regions of human TCRbeta chains were analyzed by immunosequencing. From the authors' description of their analysis: Repertoire TCRs were checked for matches against a reference library of SARS-CoV-2-specific TCRs that had been generated using the MIRA antigen-specificity platform. Breadth was defined as the fraction of unique TCRs that were SARS-CoV-2-associated. Depth was defined as the fraction of total T cells that were SARS-CoV-2-associated. Using the MIRA data, each spike-specific TCR was assigned both to the spike region to which the TCR was reactive and to a CD4 or CD8 class. Log10-transformed breadth and depth values were compared by one-way ANOVA with Sidak's multiple comparisons tests. This is the immuneACCESS table as TCRdb keeps it, with only in-frame sequences that have V and J called. A part of the clones is gone; compared with another copy, unresolved V genes explain less than half, and the rest is unexplained. V, J and clone size reflect that table, while D and trimming were determined from the DNA. The sample records 70,000 to 95,000 clones, less than 95% of which are singletons. The top ten clonotypes cover around 26% of the sample.

Taken with the paper, the label for time point translates to: about 28 days (+/-7) after the second vaccine dose. Because spike-specific TCR depth and breadth did not differ between the two schedules, AZD1222 recipients who got a second dose at roughly 4 weeks were pooled with those who got a second dose at roughly 12 weeks. The vaccinee samples were drawn from two UK trials, COV001 and COV002, one of which was a single-blind randomized controlled phase 2/3 trial testing AZD1222 (ChAdOx1 nCoV-19) in healthy adults. Trial participant PBMC samples were collected at day 0 and day 28 after the second dose for TCRbeta chain sequencing. Results and caveats for the whole study, not just this receptor: Because no day 14 peak-response samples were available, the repertoires could be characterized only after the peak T cell response. Conclusions about previously exposed vaccinees are limited, since just 6 or 7 AZD1222 recipients were seropositive for SARS-CoV-2 at baseline. In the small 56-69-year group, the increase in depth fell short of significance, most likely because of low power. The vaccine-associated CD4 TCRs covered the entire spike protein, and the dominant responses fell in regions 160-218 and 743-854. After two AZD1222 doses, spike-specific TCR breadth and depth were significantly higher than at day 0 and than in MenACWY recipients. Most participants were white British and females outnumbered males, and the authors suggested that clonal diversity may have been underestimated. Reportedly, close to half of the unique spike-specific TCRs recognized epitopes lying outside the regions that are mutated in the B.1.351 and B.1.1.7 variants.

The V end gives up 1 base and the J end 8 bases, leaving 6 bases in the junction not matched to a gene. The CDR3 contains 17 residues, cysteine and phenylalanine counted. Only the CDR3 region is kept as DNA, spanning 51 bases read in frame from base 1. As encoded in the germline V gene, CDR1 is MGHRA while CDR2 is YSYEKL. Concerning this clone: There is no known antigen for this receptor. No much larger clone is present one base from it, and per-base qualities are unavailable.

The specimen comprised peripheral blood, sampled 28 days after the second AZD1222 dose. The TCR originated in an adult who received the AZD1222 COVID-19 vaccine. The chain couples TRBV4-1 to TRBJ2-2; TRBD2 fits 14 bases in the junction. CDR3 region: CASSQVPGLAGEGELFF. The bases are TGCGCCAGCAGCCAAGTCCCGGGACTAGCGGGAGAGGGGGAGCTGTTTTTT.